This T cell receptor (beta chain) was sequenced during a study of radiotherapy plus CTLA-4 blockade in lung cancer. Overall study results and limits: Among blood TCR repertoires after radiotherapy plus ipilimumab, tumor-derived clones expanded. Reportedly, early blood T cell clone dynamics best predicted response, with interferon-beta.

Data came from immunoSEQ multiplex PCR; TCRdb stores just in-frame clones and leaves some out. The sample has about 94,000 clones, roughly 80% seen once. Concerning this clone itself: Its cognate antigen is unknown. Other DNA sequences in this sample translate to the same CDR3.

The sample here was peripheral blood, taken from a patient treated with radiotherapy plus ipilimumab. The source is a human donor with non-small cell lung cancer that progressed on radiotherapy plus ipilimumab.

CDR3 in amino acids: CASSLGRSDTF. The CDR3 nucleotides read TGTGCCAGCAGCTTGGGGCGATCGGACACCTTC. The rearrangement uses TRBV13 and TRBJ1-2, with TRBD1 as a possible D gene (5 bases). CDR3 length equals 11 residues. Germline values: CDR1 PRHDT, CDR2 FYEKMQ (reference sequence). Trimming took off 3 bases at V and 12 bases at J, with 11 bases between the two ends.